Listed below are T cell receptor beta chains from one sample, sequenced in a study of T cells in Graves' hyperthyroidism and ophthalmopathy. TCRdb re-derived calls from the multiplex PCR reads in MiXCR, one entry per CDR3 protein. The profile shows some 740,000 distinct CDR3 sequences, around 15% of them singletons. The sequenced sample was blood. All receptors come from a woman in her late teens or twenties with Graves' hyperthyroidism. CDR3s include the opening cysteine and the closing phenylalanine or tryptophan. Each record gives: clone size, J gene, V gene, CDR3 length, D gene, CDR3 DNA, CDR3 protein. D genes are given only for firm matches. The size of a clone is reported for some rows only, either as once, few or many, or as a class for expanded clones.

clone_size: many; j_call: TRBJ2-1; v_call: TRBV11-2; cdr3_length: 16; d_call: -; cdr3_nt: TGTGCCAGCAGCTTATCGGGGTATGAGGGAGTGGCTGAGCAGTTCTTC; cdr3_aa: CASSLSGYEGVAEQFF
clone_size: few; j_call: TRBJ1-2; v_call: TRBV4-2; cdr3_length: 18; d_call: TRBD1; cdr3_nt: TGTGCCAGCAGCCAAGATCATAGGACAGGGGGCGCAAACTATGGCTACACCTTC; cdr3_aa: CASSQDHRTGGANYGYTF
clone_size: many; j_call: TRBJ1-2; v_call: TRBV19; cdr3_length: 17; d_call: -; cdr3_nt: TGTGCCAGTAGTATTGCCCCCGGGACAAGGGTGAACTATGGCTACACCTTC; cdr3_aa: CASSIAPGTRVNYGYTF
clone_size: few; j_call: TRBJ1-2; v_call: TRBV24-1; cdr3_length: 12; d_call: -; cdr3_nt: TGTGCCACCAGCGAACCCCTTGGGGGCTACACCTTC; cdr3_aa: CATSEPLGGYTF
clone_size: many; j_call: TRBJ2-1; v_call: TRBV7-3; cdr3_length: 14; d_call: TRBD2; cdr3_nt: TGTGCCAGCAGCCCGGCTAGCGGGAGTGGAGAGCAGTTCTTC; cdr3_aa: CASSPASGSGEQFF
clone_size: -; j_call: TRBJ2-5; v_call: TRBV7-9; cdr3_length: 13; d_call: -; cdr3_nt: TGTGCCAGCCGTCTAAGAGGGCAAGAGACCCAGTACTTC; cdr3_aa: CASRLRGQETQYF
clone_size: few; j_call: TRBJ1-2; v_call: TRBV3-1; cdr3_length: 14; d_call: -; cdr3_nt: TGTGCCAGCAGCCAAGTGGCCAGTTCCTATGGCTACACCTTC; cdr3_aa: CASSQVASSYGYTF
clone_size: many; j_call: TRBJ2-1; v_call: TRBV6-2/TRBV6-3; cdr3_length: 17; d_call: TRBD2; cdr3_nt: TGTGCCAGCAGCCCGTTAGCGGGAGGGCCGATCTACAATGAGCAGTTCTTC; cdr3_aa: CASSPLAGGPIYNEQFF
clone_size: few; j_call: TRBJ1-5; v_call: TRBV2; cdr3_length: 14; d_call: TRBD1; cdr3_nt: TGTGCCAGCAGGGCCGGGACAGGCGGTCAGCCCCAGCATTTT; cdr3_aa: CASRAGTGGQPQHF
clone_size: many; j_call: TRBJ2-5; v_call: TRBV12-3/TRBV12-4; cdr3_length: 14; d_call: -; cdr3_nt: TGTGCCAGCAGTTTCGACAGGATGCAAGAGACCCAGTACTTC; cdr3_aa: CASSFDRMQETQYF
clone_size: -; j_call: TRBJ2-1; v_call: TRBV12-3/TRBV12-4; cdr3_length: 13; d_call: -; cdr3_nt: TGTGCCAGCAGCTCTCGCCCGGGGAATGAGCAGTTCTTC; cdr3_aa: CASSSRPGNEQFF
clone_size: many; j_call: TRBJ1-6; v_call: TRBV12-3/TRBV12-4; cdr3_length: 13; d_call: -; cdr3_nt: TGTGCCAGCAGTCCCGACACGGGCTCGGCCCTCCACTTT; cdr3_aa: CASSPDTGSALHF
clone_size: many; j_call: TRBJ2-1; v_call: TRBV30; cdr3_length: 15; d_call: -; cdr3_nt: TGTGCCTGGAGTTCACGGGGACTTCTTGGCAATGAGCAGTTCTTC; cdr3_aa: CAWSSRGLLGNEQFF
clone_size: many; j_call: TRBJ2-1; v_call: TRBV13; cdr3_length: 13; d_call: -; cdr3_nt: TGTGCCAGCAGCGCCCGAAGGGGGAATGAGCAGTTCTTC; cdr3_aa: CASSARRGNEQFF
clone_size: many; j_call: TRBJ2-3; v_call: TRBV11-2; cdr3_length: 17; d_call: TRBD2; cdr3_nt: TGTGCCAGCAGCGCTCCATTTAGCGGGATGAGCACAGATACGCAGTATTTT; cdr3_aa: CASSAPFSGMSTDTQYF
clone_size: many; j_call: TRBJ2-5; v_call: TRBV11-1; cdr3_length: 12; d_call: TRBD1; cdr3_nt: TGTGCCAGCAGAACAGGGGCAGAGACCCAGTACTTC; cdr3_aa: CASRTGAETQYF
clone_size: many; j_call: TRBJ1-1; v_call: TRBV12-3/TRBV12-4; cdr3_length: 13; d_call: -; cdr3_nt: TGTGCCAGCATCCCACGGCTGAACACTGAAGCTTTCTTT; cdr3_aa: CASIPRLNTEAFF
clone_size: -; j_call: TRBJ2-7; v_call: TRBV6-2/TRBV6-3; cdr3_length: 17; d_call: -; cdr3_nt: TGTGCCAGCAGTTTTAGGGCCGCCGGGGCAGCCTCCTACGAGCAGTACTTC; cdr3_aa: CASSFRAAGAASYEQYF
clone_size: once; j_call: TRBJ2-7; v_call: TRBV19; cdr3_length: 14; d_call: -; cdr3_nt: TGTGCCAGTAGTGCCCAGGGGTCGGCCTACGAGCAGTACTTC; cdr3_aa: CASSAQGSAYEQYF
clone_size: -; j_call: TRBJ2-4; v_call: TRBV7-2; cdr3_length: 16; d_call: TRBD2; cdr3_nt: TGTGCCAGCACCCCAGGACTAGCGGTAGCCAAAAACATTCAGTACTTC; cdr3_aa: CASTPGLAVAKNIQYF
clone_size: few; j_call: TRBJ1-5; v_call: TRBV4-3; cdr3_length: 13; d_call: -; cdr3_nt: TGCGCCAGCAGCCAAGAGCCTCATACTCCCCAGCATTTT; cdr3_aa: CASSQEPHTPQHF
clone_size: many; j_call: TRBJ2-7; v_call: TRBV12-5; cdr3_length: 16; d_call: -; cdr3_nt: TGTGCTAGTGGTTCAGAAACAGGGTTGCGGCTCTACGAGCAGTACTTC; cdr3_aa: CASGSETGLRLYEQYF
clone_size: many; j_call: TRBJ1-1; v_call: TRBV6-5; cdr3_length: 14; d_call: -; cdr3_nt: TGTGCCAGCAGTTACTCGGGGGGCCACACTGAAGCTTTCTTT; cdr3_aa: CASSYSGGHTEAFF
clone_size: many; j_call: TRBJ1-2; v_call: TRBV2; cdr3_length: 15; d_call: -; cdr3_nt: TGTGCCAGCAAGCCAAGGGTGCCCACTAACTATGGCTACACCTTC; cdr3_aa: CASKPRVPTNYGYTF
clone_size: many; j_call: TRBJ1-6; v_call: TRBV30; cdr3_length: 15; d_call: -; cdr3_nt: TGTGCCTGGAGTGTATCGGAAACAGGAAATTCACCCCTCCACTTT; cdr3_aa: CAWSVSETGNSPLHF
clone_size: many; j_call: TRBJ2-7; v_call: TRBV6-5; cdr3_length: 16; d_call: -; cdr3_nt: TGTGCCAGCAGTTACTCGAAGTCTGACGGGGGCTACGAGCAGTACTTC; cdr3_aa: CASSYSKSDGGYEQYF
clone_size: -; j_call: TRBJ2-7; v_call: TRBV13; cdr3_length: 18; d_call: TRBD2; cdr3_nt: TGTGCCAGCAGCTATACGCTAGCGGGAGGGCGCCTTTTGAACGAGCAGTACTTC; cdr3_aa: CASSYTLAGGRLLNEQYF
clone_size: many; j_call: TRBJ2-1; v_call: TRBV11-2; cdr3_length: 15; d_call: TRBD2; cdr3_nt: TGTGCCAGCAGCCAGGGACTAGCGGGATTCCATGAGCAGTTCTTC; cdr3_aa: CASSQGLAGFHEQFF
clone_size: many; j_call: TRBJ1-5; v_call: TRBV20-1; cdr3_length: 13; d_call: -; cdr3_nt: TGCAGTGCTAGCCTGGACAGCAATCAGCCCCAGCATTTT; cdr3_aa: CSASLDSNQPQHF
clone_size: few; j_call: TRBJ1-4; v_call: TRBV15; cdr3_length: 17; d_call: TRBD1; cdr3_nt: TGTGCCACCAGCAGAACCCCAGGAGGGGGCATTGAGGAAAAACTGTTTTTT; cdr3_aa: CATSRTPGGGIEEKLFF
clone_size: -; j_call: TRBJ1-5; v_call: TRBV7-9; cdr3_length: 15; d_call: -; cdr3_nt: TGTGCCAGCAGCTTGGGGTGGCGGGGGGCCGAGCCCCAGCATTTT; cdr3_aa: CASSLGWRGAEPQHF
clone_size: few; j_call: TRBJ1-2; v_call: TRBV2; cdr3_length: 15; d_call: -; cdr3_nt: TGTGCCAGCAGTGAGGGGACTAGGGGAAACTATGGCTACACCTTC; cdr3_aa: CASSEGTRGNYGYTF
clone_size: -; j_call: TRBJ2-7; v_call: TRBV5-4; cdr3_length: 15; d_call: TRBD2; cdr3_nt: TGTGTCAGCAGCTTGGAACTAGCGGGCCTCTACGAGCAGTACTTC; cdr3_aa: CVSSLELAGLYEQYF
clone_size: -; j_call: TRBJ2-5; v_call: TRBV5-1; cdr3_length: 13; d_call: -; cdr3_nt: TGCGCCAGCAGCTTGGACTCCCTAGGGACCCAGTACTTC; cdr3_aa: CASSLDSLGTQYF
clone_size: few; j_call: TRBJ2-2; v_call: TRBV7-8; cdr3_length: 19; d_call: TRBD2; cdr3_nt: TGTGCCAGCAGCTTAGCGCGGCCTAGCGGGAGTGTTTTAGCCGGGGAGCTGTTTTTT; cdr3_aa: CASSLARPSGSVLAGELFF
clone_size: few; j_call: TRBJ1-2; v_call: TRBV29-1; cdr3_length: 13; d_call: -; cdr3_nt: TGCAGCGTTGAATACACCTTTGGTGAAGGCTACACCTTC; cdr3_aa: CSVEYTFGEGYTF
clone_size: -; j_call: TRBJ1-5; v_call: TRBV6-6; cdr3_length: 14; d_call: -; cdr3_nt: TGTGCCAGCAGTTACCTAGGCTCCAATCAGCCCCAGCATTTT; cdr3_aa: CASSYLGSNQPQHF
clone_size: many; j_call: TRBJ2-7; v_call: TRBV2; cdr3_length: 15; d_call: TRBD2; cdr3_nt: TGTGCCAGCAGTGAGAAGGGACTACGCCCCCTCGAGCAGTACTTC; cdr3_aa: CASSEKGLRPLEQYF
clone_size: few; j_call: TRBJ2-3; v_call: TRBV4-2; cdr3_length: 16; d_call: -; cdr3_nt: TGTGCCAGCAGCCGTCGGCGAGGGGGAGTAGTAGATACGCAGTATTTT; cdr3_aa: CASSRRRGGVVDTQYF
clone_size: many; j_call: TRBJ2-3; v_call: TRBV20-1; cdr3_length: 15; d_call: -; cdr3_nt: TGCAGTGCTAGCGGTATCCGGGGGAGCACAGATACGCAGTATTTT; cdr3_aa: CSASGIRGSTDTQYF
clone_size: few; j_call: TRBJ1-4; v_call: TRBV29-1; cdr3_length: 12; d_call: -; cdr3_nt: TGCAGCGTTCATTGGGGAAATGAAAAACTGTTTTTT; cdr3_aa: CSVHWGNEKLFF
clone_size: many; j_call: TRBJ1-1; v_call: TRBV15; cdr3_length: 13; d_call: -; cdr3_nt: TGTGCCACCAGCAGTGCAGGGGACACTGAAGCTTTCTTT; cdr3_aa: CATSSAGDTEAFF
clone_size: many; j_call: TRBJ1-3; v_call: TRBV6-1; cdr3_length: 15; d_call: -; cdr3_nt: TGTGCCAGCAGTGAATCCCTAAACTCTGGAAACACCATATATTTT; cdr3_aa: CASSESLNSGNTIYF
clone_size: -; j_call: TRBJ2-1; v_call: TRBV6-2/TRBV6-3; cdr3_length: 12; d_call: -; cdr3_nt: TGTGCCAGCAGCCTGACCGGGACTGCGCAGTTCTTC; cdr3_aa: CASSLTGTAQFF
clone_size: many; j_call: TRBJ1-1; v_call: TRBV28; cdr3_length: 13; d_call: -; cdr3_nt: TGTGCCAGCACCCCCCCCGGCCAGAGCGAAGCTTTCTTT; cdr3_aa: CASTPPGQSEAFF
clone_size: many; j_call: TRBJ2-2; v_call: TRBV6-5; cdr3_length: 15; d_call: -; cdr3_nt: TGTGCCAGCAGTTACTACAGGGGAGGCACCGGGGAGCTGTTTTTT; cdr3_aa: CASSYYRGGTGELFF
clone_size: -; j_call: TRBJ2-3; v_call: TRBV20-1; cdr3_length: 18; d_call: TRBD2; cdr3_nt: TGCAGTGTCCAGCCGGGACTAGTTAACAAATGGGGCACAGATACGCAGTATTTT; cdr3_aa: CSVQPGLVNKWGTDTQYF
clone_size: -; j_call: TRBJ1-5; v_call: TRBV12-3/TRBV12-4; cdr3_length: 16; d_call: TRBD1; cdr3_nt: TGTGCCAGCAGTCCCCCAACAGGGGCCCCAAATCAGCCCCAGCATTTT; cdr3_aa: CASSPPTGAPNQPQHF
clone_size: many; j_call: TRBJ1-2; v_call: TRBV6-2/TRBV6-3; cdr3_length: 15; d_call: TRBD1; cdr3_nt: TGTGCCAGCAGCCACGGGACAGGGCCAAGGAATGGCTACACCTTC; cdr3_aa: CASSHGTGPRNGYTF
clone_size: many; j_call: TRBJ2-1; v_call: TRBV7-2; cdr3_length: 14; d_call: -; cdr3_nt: TGTGCCAGCAGCTTATTTACAGGGTTAAATGAGCAGTTCTTC; cdr3_aa: CASSLFTGLNEQFF
clone_size: -; j_call: TRBJ1-1; v_call: TRBV19; cdr3_length: 15; d_call: -; cdr3_nt: TGTGCCAGTAGTCGAACCGGGACACTAAACCATGAAGCTTTCTTT; cdr3_aa: CASSRTGTLNHEAFF